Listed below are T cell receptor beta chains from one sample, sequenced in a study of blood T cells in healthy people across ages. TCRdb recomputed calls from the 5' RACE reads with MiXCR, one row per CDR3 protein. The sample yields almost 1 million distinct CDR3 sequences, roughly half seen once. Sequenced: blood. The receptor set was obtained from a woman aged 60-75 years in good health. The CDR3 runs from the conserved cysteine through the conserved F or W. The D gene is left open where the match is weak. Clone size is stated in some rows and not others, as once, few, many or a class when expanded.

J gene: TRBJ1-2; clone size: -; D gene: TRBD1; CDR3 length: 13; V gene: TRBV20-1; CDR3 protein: CSADRVSNDGYTF; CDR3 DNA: TGCAGTGCTGACAGGGTGTCTAACGATGGCTACACCTTC
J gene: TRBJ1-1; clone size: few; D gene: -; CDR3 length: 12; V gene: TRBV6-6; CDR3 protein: CASTSRDTEAFF; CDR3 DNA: TGTGCCAGCACCTCACGGGACACTGAAGCTTTCTTT
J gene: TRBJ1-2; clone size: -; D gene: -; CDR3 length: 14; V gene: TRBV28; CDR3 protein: CASRVGLRHDGYTF; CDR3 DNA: TGTGCCAGCAGGGTGGGGTTAAGACACGACGGCTACACCTTC
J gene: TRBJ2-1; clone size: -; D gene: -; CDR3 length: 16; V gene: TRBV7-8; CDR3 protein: CASSLASVRSYNEQFF; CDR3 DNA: TGTGCCAGCAGCCTTGCGTCGGTCCGCTCCTACAATGAGCAGTTCTTC
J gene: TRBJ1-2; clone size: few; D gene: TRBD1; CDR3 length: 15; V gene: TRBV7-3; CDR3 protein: CASSYYPGQGYGYTF; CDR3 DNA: TGTGCCAGCAGCTACTACCCGGGACAGGGGTACGGCTACACCTTC
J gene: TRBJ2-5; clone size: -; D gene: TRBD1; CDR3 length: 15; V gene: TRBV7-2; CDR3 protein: CASSSGQGTSETQYF; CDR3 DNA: TGTGCCAGCAGCTCGGGACAGGGAACAAGTGAGACCCAGTACTTC
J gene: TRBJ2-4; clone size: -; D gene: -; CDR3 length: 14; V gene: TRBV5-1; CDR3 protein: CASSRALAKNVQYF; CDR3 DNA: TGCGCCAGCAGCCGGGCCTTAGCCAAAAACGTTCAGTACTTC
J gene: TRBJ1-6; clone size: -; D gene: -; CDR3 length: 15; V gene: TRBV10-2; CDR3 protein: CASSESSSYNSPLHF; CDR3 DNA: TGCGCCAGCAGTGAGAGTAGCTCCTATAATTCACCCCTCCACTTT
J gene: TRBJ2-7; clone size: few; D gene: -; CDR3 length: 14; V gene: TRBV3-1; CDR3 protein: CASSRTRLAYEQYF; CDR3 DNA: TGTGCCAGCAGTCGAACTAGGCTTGCCTACGAGCAGTACTTC
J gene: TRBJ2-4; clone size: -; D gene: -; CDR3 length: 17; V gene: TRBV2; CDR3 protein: CASSAQAPAGAKNIQYF; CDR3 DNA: TGTGCCAGCAGTGCACAGGCCCCGGCCGGAGCCAAAAACATTCAGTACTTC
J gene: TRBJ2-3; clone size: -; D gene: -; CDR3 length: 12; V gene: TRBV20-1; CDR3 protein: CSAIKGADTQYF; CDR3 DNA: TGCAGTGCTATAAAGGGGGCAGATACGCAGTATTTT
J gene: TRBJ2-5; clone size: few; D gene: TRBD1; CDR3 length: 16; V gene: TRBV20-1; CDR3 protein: CSADDRDRGVRETQYF; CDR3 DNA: TGCAGTGCTGATGACCGAGACAGGGGTGTTCGCGAGACCCAGTACTTC
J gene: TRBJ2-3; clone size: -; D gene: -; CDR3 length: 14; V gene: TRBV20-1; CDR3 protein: CSARWAGTTDTQYF; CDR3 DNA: TGCAGTGCTAGGTGGGCAGGGACCACAGATACGCAGTATTTT
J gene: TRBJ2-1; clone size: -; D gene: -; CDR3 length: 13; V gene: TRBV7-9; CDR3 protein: CASSLGLFIEQFF; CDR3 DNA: TGTGCCAGCAGCTTAGGCCTATTCATTGAGCAGTTCTTC
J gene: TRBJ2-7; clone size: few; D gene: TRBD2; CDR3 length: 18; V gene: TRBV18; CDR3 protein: CASSPLSLAGSTRNEQYF; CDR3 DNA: TGTGCCAGCTCACCATTATCCCTAGCGGGAAGTACGCGAAACGAGCAGTACTTC
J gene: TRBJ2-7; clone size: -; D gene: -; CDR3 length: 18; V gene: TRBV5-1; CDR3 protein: CASSLMGFTGWSSYEQYF; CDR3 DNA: TGCGCCAGCAGCTTGATGGGTTTCACAGGCTGGAGCTCCTACGAGCAGTACTTC
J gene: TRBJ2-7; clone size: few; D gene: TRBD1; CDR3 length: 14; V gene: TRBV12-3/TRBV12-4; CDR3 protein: CASRGDRETYEQYF; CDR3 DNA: TGTGCCAGCAGGGGGGACAGGGAAACCTACGAGCAGTACTTC
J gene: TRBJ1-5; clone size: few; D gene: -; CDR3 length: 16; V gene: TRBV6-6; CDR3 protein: CASSFYQIATDQPQHF; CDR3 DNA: TGTGCCAGCAGTTTCTATCAGATAGCAACCGATCAGCCCCAGCATTTT
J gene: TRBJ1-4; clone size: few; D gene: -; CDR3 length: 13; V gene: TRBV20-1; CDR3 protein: CSANKGDGEKLFF; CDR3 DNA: TGCAGTGCTAACAAAGGGGACGGGGAAAAACTGTTTTTT
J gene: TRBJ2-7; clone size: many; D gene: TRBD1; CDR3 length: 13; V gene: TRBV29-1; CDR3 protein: CSVRRQGGYEQYF; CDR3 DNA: TGCAGCGTCAGGAGACAGGGGGGCTACGAGCAGTACTTC
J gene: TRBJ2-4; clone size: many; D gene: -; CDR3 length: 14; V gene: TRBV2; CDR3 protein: CASSGGYAKNIQYF; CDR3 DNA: TGTGCCAGCAGTGGGGGTTACGCCAAAAACATTCAGTACTTC
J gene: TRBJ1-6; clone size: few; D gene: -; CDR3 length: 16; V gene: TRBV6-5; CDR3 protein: CASSFYQRGDHSPLHF; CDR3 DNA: TGTGCCAGCAGTTTCTACCAAAGGGGAGATCATTCACCCCTCCACTTT
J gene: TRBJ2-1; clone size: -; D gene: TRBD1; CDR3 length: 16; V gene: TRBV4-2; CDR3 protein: CASSEPGTGLLNEQFF; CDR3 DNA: TGTGCCAGCAGCGAACCCGGGACAGGGTTACTCAATGAGCAGTTCTTC
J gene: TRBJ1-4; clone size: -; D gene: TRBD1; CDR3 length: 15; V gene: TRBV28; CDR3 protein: CASSPPTGANEKLFF; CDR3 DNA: TGTGCCAGCAGCCCGCCGACAGGGGCGAATGAAAAACTGTTTTTT
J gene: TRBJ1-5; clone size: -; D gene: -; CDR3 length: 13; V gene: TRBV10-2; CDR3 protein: CASSESGARPQHF; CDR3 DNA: TGCGCCAGCAGTGAGTCAGGAGCCCGGCCCCAGCATTTT
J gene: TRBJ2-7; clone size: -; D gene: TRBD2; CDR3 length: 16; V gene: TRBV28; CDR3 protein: CANRLPLAGETYEQYF; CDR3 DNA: TGTGCCAACAGATTACCCCTAGCGGGAGAGACCTACGAGCAGTACTTC
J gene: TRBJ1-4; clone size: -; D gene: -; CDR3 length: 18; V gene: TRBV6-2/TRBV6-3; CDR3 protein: CASSPPTVTQKKNGKLFF; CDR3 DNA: TGTGCCAGCAGTCCGCCAACCGTCACACAGAAGAAGAATGGAAAACTGTTTTTT
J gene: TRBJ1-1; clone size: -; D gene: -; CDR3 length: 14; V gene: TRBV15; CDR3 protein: CATSREGRNTEAFF; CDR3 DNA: TGTGCCACCAGCAGAGAGGGCAGGAACACTGAAGCTTTCTTT
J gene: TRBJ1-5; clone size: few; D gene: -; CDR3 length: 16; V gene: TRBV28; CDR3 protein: CASSLVGQIGNQPQHF; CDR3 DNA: TGTGCCAGCAGTTTAGTGGGACAAATCGGCAATCAGCCCCAGCATTTT
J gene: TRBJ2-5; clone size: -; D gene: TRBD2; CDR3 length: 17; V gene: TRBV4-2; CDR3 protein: CASSQVISSGIIYEHYF; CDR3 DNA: TGTGCCAGCAGCCAAGTAATCAGCAGCGGGATTATCTACGAGCATTACTTC
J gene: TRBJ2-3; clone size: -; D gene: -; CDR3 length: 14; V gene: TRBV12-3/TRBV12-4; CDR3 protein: CASRGQSNTDTQYF; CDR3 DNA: TGTGCCAGCCGTGGACAGTCGAACACAGATACGCAGTATTTT
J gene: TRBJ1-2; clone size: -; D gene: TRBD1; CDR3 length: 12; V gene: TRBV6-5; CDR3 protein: CASSKTGSGYTF; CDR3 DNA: TGTGCCAGCAGTAAGACAGGGAGCGGCTACACCTTC
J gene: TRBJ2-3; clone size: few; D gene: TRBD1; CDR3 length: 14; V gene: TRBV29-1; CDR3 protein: CSVPGQGNTDTQYF; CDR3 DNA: TGCAGCGTTCCGGGACAGGGGAACACAGATACGCAGTATTTT
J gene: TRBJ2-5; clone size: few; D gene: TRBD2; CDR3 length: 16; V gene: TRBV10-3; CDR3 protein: CAISDRTSGRKETQYF; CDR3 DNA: TGTGCCATCAGTGACCGGACTAGCGGAAGAAAAGAGACCCAGTACTTC
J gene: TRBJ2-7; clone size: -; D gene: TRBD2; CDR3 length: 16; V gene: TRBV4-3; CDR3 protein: CASSQARAGGLDEQYF; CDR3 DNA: TGCGCCAGCAGCCAGGCTAGGGCGGGAGGGCTCGACGAGCAGTACTTC
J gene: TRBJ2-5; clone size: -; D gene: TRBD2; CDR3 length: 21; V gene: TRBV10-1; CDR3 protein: CASRRTLGRTSGDPYQETQYF; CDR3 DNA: TGCGCCAGCAGGCGGACACTAGGGAGGACTAGCGGAGATCCTTACCAAGAGACCCAGTACTTC
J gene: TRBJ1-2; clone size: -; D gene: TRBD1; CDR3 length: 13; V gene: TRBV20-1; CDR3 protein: CSAQMDRGYGYTF; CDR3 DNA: TGCAGTGCCCAAATGGACAGGGGCTATGGCTACACCTTC
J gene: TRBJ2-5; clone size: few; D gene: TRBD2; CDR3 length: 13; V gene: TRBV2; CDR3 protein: CARGTAGDETQYF; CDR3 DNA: TGTGCCAGAGGTACGGCGGGAGATGAGACCCAGTACTTC
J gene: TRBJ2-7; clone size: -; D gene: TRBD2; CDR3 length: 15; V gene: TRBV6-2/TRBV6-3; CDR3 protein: CASSYSGRAFYEQYF; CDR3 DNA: TGTGCCAGCAGTTACAGCGGGAGGGCCTTCTACGAGCAGTACTTC
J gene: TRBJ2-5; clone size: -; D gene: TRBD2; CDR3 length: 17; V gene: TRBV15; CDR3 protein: CATSNRRASGGQETQYF; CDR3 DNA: TGTGCCACCAGCAACCGACGGGCTAGCGGGGGCCAAGAGACCCAGTACTTC
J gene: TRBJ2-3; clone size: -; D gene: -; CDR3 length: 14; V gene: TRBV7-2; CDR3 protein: CASSLPGPPRTQYF; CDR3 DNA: TGTGCCAGCAGCTTACCCGGACCCCCGCGTACGCAGTATTTT
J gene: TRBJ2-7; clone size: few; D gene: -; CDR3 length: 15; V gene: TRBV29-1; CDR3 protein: CSVEVGSRASYEQYF; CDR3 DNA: TGCAGCGTTGAGGTGGGTAGCAGGGCATCCTACGAGCAGTACTTC
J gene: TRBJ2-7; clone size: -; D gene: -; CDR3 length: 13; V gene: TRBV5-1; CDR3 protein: CASSAGWSYEQYF; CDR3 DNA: TGCGCCAGCAGCGCGGGATGGTCCTACGAGCAGTACTTC
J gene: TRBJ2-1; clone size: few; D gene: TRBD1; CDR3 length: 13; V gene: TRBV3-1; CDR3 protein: CASSHGTDNEQFF; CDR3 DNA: TGTGCCAGCAGCCACGGGACAGACAATGAGCAGTTCTTC
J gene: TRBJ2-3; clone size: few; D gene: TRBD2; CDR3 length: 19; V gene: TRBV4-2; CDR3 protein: CASSQDGTSGRAGGDTQYF; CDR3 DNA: TGTGCCAGCAGCCAAGATGGGACTAGCGGGAGGGCCGGGGGAGATACGCAGTATTTT
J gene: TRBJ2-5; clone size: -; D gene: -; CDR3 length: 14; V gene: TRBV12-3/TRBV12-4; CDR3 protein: CASGLAGYQETQYF; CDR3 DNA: TGTGCCAGCGGCCTGGCGGGCTACCAAGAGACCCAGTACTTC
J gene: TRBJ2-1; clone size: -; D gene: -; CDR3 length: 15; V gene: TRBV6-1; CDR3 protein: CASSVTRRRGNEQFF; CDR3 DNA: TGTGCCAGCAGTGTTACTAGGAGGAGAGGCAATGAGCAGTTCTTC
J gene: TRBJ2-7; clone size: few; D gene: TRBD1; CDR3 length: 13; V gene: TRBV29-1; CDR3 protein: CSGRQGAGYEQYF; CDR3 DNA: TGCAGCGGCAGGCAGGGGGCGGGTTACGAGCAGTACTTC